This entry concerns a single TCR beta chain. The sample originates from a study of blood T cell repertoires in COVID-19. About the study: Samples of COVID-19 (acute and convalescent) were obtained from the United States, Italy and Spain. Sources were T cells, B-cell-depleted T cells, or PBMCs; the material itself was cDNA or gDNA.

There are 14 residues in the CDR3. From germline, CDR1 is SGHDT and CDR2 YYEEEE. Between the trimmed V and J ends, which lost 0 bases and 14 bases, there was a span of 15 bases. Authors' processing steps: The assay estimated nucleated cells by amplifying reference gene primers. Profiled with immunoSEQ multiplex PCR; TCRdb holds only in-frame clones, not every one. V and J calls plus clone size are reproduced from that table; the DNA served to infer D and trimming. The table lists approximately 200,000 clones, about 90% of them singletons. Sequencing was done on a sample of peripheral blood. This sequence joins TRBV5-6 and TRBJ1-6; the D gene is possibly TRBD1 (5 bases). The sequence was collected from a woman between 55 and 75 years old with acute or convalescent COVID-19. CDR3: CASSLGRVRGSLHF. In DNA form, the CDR3 reads TGTGCCAGCAGCTTGGGGCGCGTCCGGGGGTCCCTCCACTTT.